The 5 T cell receptor beta chains in this list originate from one sample, sequenced in a study of shared clonotypes between healthy human individuals. Method: immunoSEQ multiplex PCR; TCRdb's copy keeps in-frame clones and lacks some. The data hold roughly 2.2 million clones, with around 93% observed a single time. Specimen: naive CD4+ T cells from PBMCs. Subset in this sample: CD45RA+ positively selected. The receptors come from a man between 18 and 35 years old in good health. Some clones in this sample may be carry-over from other donors' samples.

This chain joins TRBV5-4 and TRBJ2-1, with D possibly TRBD1 on 5 matching bases. Germline CDR1 SGHNT, CDR2 YYREEE (reference sequence). The CDR3 has 13 residues. Between the trimmed V and J ends, which lost 4 bases and 3 bases, there was a span of 8 bases. The CDR3 region has the DNA TGTGCCAGCAGCGTCAGGGACTACAATGAGCAGTTCTTC. This encodes CASSVRDYNEQFF.

The chain employs TRBV10-1 and TRBJ1-5, with D unclear. This CDR3 has 16 residues. V gave up 9 bases and J gave up 4 bases, with 22 bases separating them. Per germline, CDR1 WNHNN and CDR2 SYGVQD (reference sequence). This chain's CDR3 is CARSPPIWSRNQPQHF. For the CDR3, the DNA is TGCGCCAGAAGCCCCCCAATTTGGTCAAGGAATCAGCCCCAGCATTTT.

Notes on this clone: Other DNA sequences in the sample encode the same CDR3. Here the CDR3 reads CASSLTGLTGELFF. CDR3 nucleotide sequence: TGCGCCAGCAGCCTGACAGGGTTGACCGGGGAGCTGTTTTTT. The chain joins TRBV5-1 to TRBJ2-2; TRBD1 matches 7 bases. The CDR3 totals 14 residues. The germline V gene encodes CDR1 SGHRS and CDR2 YFSETQ. The V gene end was trimmed by 4 bases and the J gene end by 5 bases; junction bases not matched to a gene: 5.

The gene calls are TRBV2 and TRBJ2-2, with 7 bases aligning to TRBD2. The V gene's germline CDR1 is SNHLY and CDR2 FYNNEI. V shed 8 bases and J 6 bases; nucleotides not matched to a gene: 6. CDR3 length: 13 amino acids. The CDR3 DNA sequence: TGTGCCAGCGGGCTAGCGGTCCCCGGGGAGCTGTTTTTT. This gives the protein CASGLAVPGELFF.

The chain links TRBV28 to TRBJ2-7; 16 nucleotides match TRBD2. Germline CDR1 and CDR2: MDHEN and SYDVKM. V lost 0 bases and J lost 7; bases outside the gene matches: 15. The CDR3 sequence is 20 residues long. The DNA of the CDR3 is TGTGCCAGCAGTTTATGGGGACTAGCGGGAGGGGGGTCCGGCGGGTATGAGCAGTACTTC. It yields the protein CASSLWGLAGGGSGGYEQYF.